A single sample gave rise to the 24 T cell receptor beta chains below, sequenced in a study of neoadjuvant anti-PD-1 for oral cavity cancer. Sequencing was performed with immunoSEQ multiplex PCR; in TCRdb, only in-frame clones are kept and a portion is missing. The sample holds more than 9,000 clones; roughly 61% are singletons and the top ten take 3.5% to 5%. Time point given: after neoadjuvant nivolumab, at surgical resection. This sample comprised PBMCs, obtained after nivolumab (anti-PD-1) treatment. The receptors were sampled from a person aged 35-79 years with oral cavity squamous cell carcinoma.

The chain has TRBV30 and TRBJ1-5; the D is unclear. The ends were cut back, 0 bases at V and 0 bases at J, with 12 bases in the middle. Germline V gene data show CDR1 as GTSNPN and CDR2 as SVGIG (reference sequence). The CDR3 covers 16 residues. The CDR3 DNA is TGTGCCTGGAGTGTACCATGGGGAACTAGCAATCAGCCCCAGCATTTT. This translates into CAWSVPWGTSNQPQHF.

A few counts support this clone. This chain links TRBV29-1 with TRBJ2-1; possibly TRBD2 for D (5 bases). CDR3 size: 14 residues. V was cut by 1 base and J by 1 base, with 8 bases left in between. Germline-derived CDR1 and CDR2 are SQVTM and ANQGSEA. Here the CDR3 reads CSVEGERSYNEQFF. The CDR3 coding sequence is TGCAGCGTTGAAGGGGAGCGGTCCTACAATGAGCAGTTCTTC.

The chain is built from TRBV7-9 and TRBJ2-1; TRBD1 is a possible D gene (6 bases). The CDR3 has 17 residues. Germline V gene sequence: CDR1 SEHNR, CDR2 FQNEAQ (reference sequence). V lost 5 bases and J 5 bases, leaving 22 bases between the germline ends. The CDR3 loop reads CASSPYLHRVVHNEQFF. The CDR3 nucleotides are TGTGCCAGCAGCCCTTACCTTCACAGGGTGGTGCACAATGAGCAGTTCTTC.

This chain links TRBV6-1 with TRBJ1-5; D may be TRBD1 (5 bases). CDR3 length: 14 amino acids. CDR1 MNHNS and CDR2 SASEGT come from the germline V gene. V was pared by 8 bases and J by 4 bases, with 15 bases between. As DNA, the CDR3 is TGTGCCAGCGAAGGAGGGGCAGGTAATCAGCCCCAGCATTTT. It yields the protein CASEGGAGNQPQHF.

There are a few counts of this clone. The chain uses TRBV28 and TRBJ1-4, with 11 bases matching TRBD1. The CDR3 sequence is 20 residues long. Germline assignment: CDR1 MDHEN and CDR2 SYDVKM. V trimming: 1 base; J trimming: 8 bases; junction bases outside the gene matches: 18. The CDR3 nucleotides read TGTGCCAGCAGTTTATTGAGACCGGGACAGGGGGATCCTCGCGGAGAAAAACTGTTTTTT. Translation: CASSLLRPGQGDPRGEKLFF.

The chain carries TRBV27 and TRBJ2-2; perhaps TRBD2 as D (5 bases). Trimming left V 0 bases short and J 1 base short, with 9 bases between. CDR1 and CDR2 (germline): MNHEY, SMNVEV (reference sequence). The CDR3 covers 16 residues. For the CDR3, the DNA is TGTGCCAGCAGTTTATCTCCTAGCCTGAACACCGGGGAGCTGTTTTTT. It yields the protein CASSLSPSLNTGELFF.

The chain uses TRBV6-5 and TRBJ1-1, with D unclear. Trimming cost V 4 bases and J 1 base, with 7 bases left between them. Germline lookup yields CDR1 MNHEY and CDR2 SVGAGI. The CDR3 is 13 residues long. As DNA, the CDR3 is TGTGCCAGCAGTTTCGCAGCGAACACTGAAGCTTTCTTT. It yields the protein CASSFAANTEAFF.

This clone was counted a few times. This chain links TRBV6-5 with TRBJ2-7, with D hard to call. V lost 0 bases and J 9 bases, leaving 12 bases between the germline ends. Germline lookup yields CDR1 MNHEY and CDR2 SVGAGI. The CDR3 has 13 amino acids. This CDR3 is CASSYSDGSVQYF. The CDR3 DNA reads TGTGCCAGCAGTTACTCAGATGGCAGCGTGCAGTACTTC.

J is TRBJ2-1 and V is TRBV5-1; 8 bases map to TRBD1. The CDR3 extends over 14 amino acids. Germline loops: CDR1 SGHRS, CDR2 YFSETQ. Germline trimming cut 4 bases from V and 6 bases from J; bases unmatched to any gene: 6. This CDR3 is CASSATGGVNEQFF. Written as DNA, the CDR3 is TGCGCCAGCAGCGCCACAGGGGGTGTCAATGAGCAGTTCTTC.

The chain couples TRBV27 to TRBJ1-1, with D tentatively TRBD1 (6 bases). The CDR3 sequence is 18 residues long. V was shortened by 2 bases and J by 4 bases, with 23 bases between the two germline ends. Germline V CDR1 and CDR2: MNHEY, SMNVEV (reference sequence). The CDR3 is CASSLGGGPGRLATEAFF. The CDR3 coding sequence is TGTGCCAGCAGTTTAGGAGGGGGGCCAGGGAGGTTGGCCACTGAAGCTTTCTTT.

This clone turned up a few times. J is TRBJ2-7 and V is TRBV11-3; D is tentatively TRBD1 or TRBD2 (6 bases each). The V and J ends lost 0 bases and 2 bases respectively, with 8 bases between them. Per germline, CDR1 SGHNT and CDR2 YENEEA. The length of the CDR3 is 14 residues. DNA of the CDR3: TGTGCCAGCAGCTTAGACGGGGGCACCTACGAGCAGTACTTC. It yields the protein CASSLDGGTYEQYF.

V and J are TRBV7-9 and TRBJ2-5, with 8 bases that match TRBD2. The ends lost 3 bases at V and 5 bases at J; junction bases unmatched: 11. Germline assignment: CDR1 SEHNR and CDR2 FQNEAQ (reference sequence). The CDR3 is 16 amino acids. The CDR3 nucleotides are TGTGCCAGCAGCTTCCGAGGTAGCGGGGAGGTGGAGACCCAGTACTTC. Translated, it gives CASSFRGSGEVETQYF. Looking up the rest from reference TRBV7-9 and TRBJ2-5 gives the full variable domain: DTGVSQNPRHKITKRGQNVTFRCDPISEHNRLYWYRQTLGQGPEFLTYFQNEAQLEKSRLLSDRFSAERPKGSFSTLEIQRTEQGDSAMYLCASSFRGSGEVETQYFGPGTRLLVL.

The chain links TRBV7-3 to TRBJ2-5; D is possibly TRBD2 (6 bases). V lost 2 bases and J 4 bases, leaving 14 bases between the germline ends. The V gene's germline CDR1 is SGHTA and CDR2 FQGTGA. The CDR3 is 15 amino acids. The CDR3 DNA reads TGTGCCAGCAGCTTAGACGGAGGGAGAGGAGAGACCCAGTACTTC. Translating gives CASSLDGGRGETQYF.

The CDR3 nucleotides are TGTGCCACCAGCAGAGATTGGGGGACAGGGACCTCCTACGAGCAGTACTTC. Its translation: CATSRDWGTGTSYEQYF. The chain couples TRBV15 to TRBJ2-7; 9 nucleotides line up with TRBD1. The germline CDR1 and CDR2 sequences are LNHNV and YYDKDF (reference sequence). Unmatched junction bases numbered 6, after V lost 0 bases and J lost 0 bases. The CDR3 is made up of 17 amino acids.

This clone was counted between two and nine times. The rearrangement joins TRBV10-2 to TRBJ1-1; tentative D call: TRBD1 (5 bases). The CDR3 is 14 amino acids. Trimming pared 4 bases from V and 1 base from J, leaving 10 bases between. Germline CDR1 reads WSHSY; CDR2 reads SAAADI. The DNA of the CDR3 is TGCGCCAGCAGTGTGGGACGGACGAACACTGAAGCTTTCTTT. This encodes CASSVGRTNTEAFF.

This chain joins TRBV6-1 and TRBJ2-1, with D perhaps TRBD2 (6 bases). The germline CDR1 and CDR2 sequences are MNHNS and SASEGT. The CDR3 is 18 residues long. Trimming cost V 1 base and J 1 base, with 17 bases left between them. This chain's CDR3 is CASSEGRRGWRSYNEQFF. The DNA of the CDR3 is TGTGCCAGCAGTGAAGGGAGGAGGGGATGGCGATCCTACAATGAGCAGTTCTTC.

The chain recombines TRBV10-2 with TRBJ1-4, with D unresolved. The CDR3 extends over 15 amino acids. Germline V gene data show CDR1 as WSHSY and CDR2 as SAAADI. Trimming removed 5 bases at V and 6 bases at J, with 16 bases between. DNA of the CDR3: TGCGCCAGCAGTCGGACTGGCACTCGCGATGAAAAACTGTTTTTT. Its translation: CASSRTGTRDEKLFF.

This clone came up once. The genes are TRBV29-1 and TRBJ1-2; D is perhaps TRBD1 (6 bases). Trimming stripped 0 bases from V and 4 bases from J, with 21 bases between. Germline V gene sequence: CDR1 SQVTM, CDR2 ANQGSEA. This CDR3 contains 17 residues. CDR3 bases: TGCAGCGTTGAAGATACTCCCCTACAGGGAATTACCTATGGCTACACCTTC. Protein sequence: CSVEDTPLQGITYGYTF.

V is TRBV7-2 and J is TRBJ2-2; 9 nucleotides match TRBD2. V dropped 5 bases and J dropped 6; count of bases not matched to a gene: 1. Germline assignment: CDR1 SGHTA and CDR2 FQGNSA. The CDR3 runs to 13 residues. The CDR3 spells CASSAGGSGELFF. CDR3 coding DNA: TGTGCCAGCAGCGCGGGGGGGTCCGGGGAGCTGTTTTTT.

The chain employs TRBV30 and TRBJ2-1, with TRBD2 matching over 11 bases. With 0 bases clipped from V and 5 bases from J, the junction kept 3 bases outside the gene matches. This CDR3 contains 15 residues. Per the germline V gene, CDR1 is GTSNPN and CDR2 is SVGIG (reference sequence). CDR3 in amino acids: CAWSVGGLADNEQFF. In nucleotides, the CDR3 is TGTGCCTGGAGTGTAGGGGGACTAGCGGACAATGAGCAGTTCTTC.

This clone was detected only a few times. V and J are TRBV7-9 and TRBJ1-2; no clear D gene. Germline CDR1 and CDR2: SEHNR and FQNEAQ (reference sequence). V lost 7 bases to trimming and J lost 3 bases, with 15 bases between them. There are 14 residues in the CDR3. The CDR3 DNA reads as TGTGCCAGCACCGGGCCTCAAGGTGACTATGGCTACACCTTC. Translated, it gives CASTGPQGDYGYTF.

V gene TRBV7-8 combines with J gene TRBJ2-1; TRBD2 matches 9 bases. Germline V gives CDR1 SGHVS, CDR2 FQNEAQ. V lost 5 bases to trimming and J lost 0 bases; unmatched junction nucleotides: 8. CDR3 length: 17 amino acids. The CDR3 sequence: CASSPSFSGSSYNEQFF. The CDR3 region has the DNA TGTGCCAGCAGCCCATCGTTTAGCGGGAGCTCCTACAATGAGCAGTTCTTC.

J is TRBJ2-5 and V is TRBV6-1; D is possibly TRBD2 (6 bases). The V gene's germline CDR1 is MNHNS and CDR2 SASEGT. CDR3 length equals 13 residues. V shed 6 bases and J shed 4 bases, with 12 bases lying between them. The CDR3 DNA reads as TGTGCCAGCAGCCAAGGAGGGCTAGAGACCCAGTACTTC. This sequence encodes CASSQGGLETQYF.

The sample holds a few counts of this clone. This chain connects TRBV5-4 to TRBJ2-3; 7 bases are shared with TRBD1. The junction had 3 bases not matched to a gene; V was cut back by 1 base and J by 4 bases. The germline V gene has CDR1 SGHNT and CDR2 YYREEE (reference sequence). This CDR3 region has 14 residues. In DNA form, the CDR3 reads TGTGCCAGCAGCTTGACAGACAGGGCAGATACGCAGTATTTT. This translates into CASSLTDRADTQYF.